This T cell receptor beta chain is drawn from a study of blood T cell repertoires in COVID-19. Libraries were prepared by immunoSEQ multiplex PCR; TCRdb keeps only in-frame clonotypes and omits some of them. Of over 200,000 clones listed, 70% to 90% are singletons. This clone was counted once. Sequencing was done on a sample of peripheral blood. The sequence was collected from a woman between 70 and 85 years old with active or convalescent COVID-19.

The CDR3 bases are TGCGCCAGCAGCCCGGATAGGGGTGGCCCCCAGCATTTT. It encodes CASSPDRGGPQHF. The J gene is TRBJ1-5, the V gene TRBV5-1, with a possible D match to TRBD1 (5 bases). V lost 4 bases to trimming and J lost 10 bases, with 15 bases between them. Germline CDR1 reads SGHRS; CDR2 reads YFSETQ. The CDR3 sequence is 13 residues long.